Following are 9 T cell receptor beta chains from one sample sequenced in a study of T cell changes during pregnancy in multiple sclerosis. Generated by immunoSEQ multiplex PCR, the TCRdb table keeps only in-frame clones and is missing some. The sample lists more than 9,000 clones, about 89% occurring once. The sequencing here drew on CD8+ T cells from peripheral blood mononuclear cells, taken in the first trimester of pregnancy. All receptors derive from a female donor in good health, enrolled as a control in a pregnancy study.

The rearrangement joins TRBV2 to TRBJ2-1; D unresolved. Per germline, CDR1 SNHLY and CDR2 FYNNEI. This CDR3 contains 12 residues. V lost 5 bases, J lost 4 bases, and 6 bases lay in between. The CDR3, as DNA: TGTGCCAGCAGTTCTACTTACAATGAGCAGTTCTTC. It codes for CASSSTYNEQFF.

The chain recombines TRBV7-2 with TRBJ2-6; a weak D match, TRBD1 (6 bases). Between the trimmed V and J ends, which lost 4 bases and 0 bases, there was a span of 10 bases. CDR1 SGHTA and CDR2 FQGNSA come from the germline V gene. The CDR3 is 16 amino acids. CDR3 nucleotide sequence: TGTGCCAGCAGCTCCGGGACAAACTCTGGGGCCAACGTCCTGACTTTC. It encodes CASSSGTNSGANVLTF.

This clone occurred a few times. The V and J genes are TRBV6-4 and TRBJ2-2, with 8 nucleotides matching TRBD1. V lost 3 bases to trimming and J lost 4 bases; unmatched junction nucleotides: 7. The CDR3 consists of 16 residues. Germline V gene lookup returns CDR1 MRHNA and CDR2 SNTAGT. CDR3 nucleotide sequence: TGTGCCAGCAGTGAATCCTCGACAGGGGCCACCGGGGAGCTGTTTTTT. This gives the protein CASSESSTGATGELFF.

The CDR3 reads CASSLKRRPSKEDEQFF. DNA of the CDR3: TGTGCCAGCAGCTTAAAAAGACGACCTAGTAAAGAGGATGAGCAGTTCTTC. The chain has TRBV11-2 and TRBJ2-1; no reliable D call. Germline V gene lookup returns CDR1 SGHAT and CDR2 FQNNGV. This CDR3 is built from 17 residues. Deletions cut 2 bases from V and 8 bases from J, with 22 bases between.

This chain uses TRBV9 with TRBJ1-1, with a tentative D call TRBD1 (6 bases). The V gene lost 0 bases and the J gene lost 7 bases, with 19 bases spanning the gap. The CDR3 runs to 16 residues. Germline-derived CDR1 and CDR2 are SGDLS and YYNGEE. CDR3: CASSVGEWGQGYEAFF. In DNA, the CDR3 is TGTGCCAGCAGCGTAGGGGAGTGGGGTCAGGGGTATGAAGCTTTCTTT.

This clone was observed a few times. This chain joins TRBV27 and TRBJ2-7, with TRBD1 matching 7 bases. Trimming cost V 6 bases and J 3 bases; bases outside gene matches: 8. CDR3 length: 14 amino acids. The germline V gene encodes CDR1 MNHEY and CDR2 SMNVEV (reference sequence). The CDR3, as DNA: TGTGCCAGCAGCGTAGATACAGGGGTCTACGAGCAGTACTTC. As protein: CASSVDTGVYEQYF.

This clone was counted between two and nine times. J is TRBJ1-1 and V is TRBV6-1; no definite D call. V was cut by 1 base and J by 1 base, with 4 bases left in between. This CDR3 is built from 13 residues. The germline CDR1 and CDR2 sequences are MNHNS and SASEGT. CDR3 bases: TGTGCCAGCAGTGAAGGGCCGAACACTGAAGCTTTCTTT. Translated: CASSEGPNTEAFF.

The CDR3 here is CASSQDRDIFDGGAYEQFF. DNA for the CDR3: TGTGCCAGCAGCCAAGATCGGGATATCTTTGACGGGGGGGCTTATGAGCAGTTCTTC. The genes are TRBV4-2 and TRBJ2-1; 8 bases are shared with TRBD2. Losses at the gene ends were 0 bases for V and 8 bases for J; bases not matched to a gene: 18. The CDR3 runs to 19 residues. Germline lookup yields CDR1 LGHNA and CDR2 YNFKEQ.

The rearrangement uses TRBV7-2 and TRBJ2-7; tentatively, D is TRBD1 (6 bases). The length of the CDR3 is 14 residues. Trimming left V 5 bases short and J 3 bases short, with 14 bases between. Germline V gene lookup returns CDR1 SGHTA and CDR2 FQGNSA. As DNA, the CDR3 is TGTGCCAGCAGCCGCCGACAGGCAGACTACGAGCAGTACTTC. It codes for CASSRRQADYEQYF.